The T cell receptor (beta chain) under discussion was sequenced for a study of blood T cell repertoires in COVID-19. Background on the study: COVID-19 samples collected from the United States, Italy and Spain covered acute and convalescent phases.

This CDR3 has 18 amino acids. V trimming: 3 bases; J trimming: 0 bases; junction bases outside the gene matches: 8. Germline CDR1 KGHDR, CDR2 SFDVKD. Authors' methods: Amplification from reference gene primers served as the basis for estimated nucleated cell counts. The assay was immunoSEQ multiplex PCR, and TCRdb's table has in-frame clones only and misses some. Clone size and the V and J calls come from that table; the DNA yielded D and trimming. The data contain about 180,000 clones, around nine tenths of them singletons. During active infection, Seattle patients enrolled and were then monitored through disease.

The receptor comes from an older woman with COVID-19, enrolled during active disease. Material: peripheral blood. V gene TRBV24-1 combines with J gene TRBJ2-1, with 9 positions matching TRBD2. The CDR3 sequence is CATSDPTSGHSSYNEQFF. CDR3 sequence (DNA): TGTGCCACCAGTGATCCAACTAGCGGGCATAGCTCCTACAATGAGCAGTTCTTC.